This TCR beta chain was retrieved from a study of T cells in Graves' hyperthyroidism and ophthalmopathy. There were TCR beta CDR3 regions amplified from RNA transcripts. TCR CDR3 regions were first amplified by RT-PCR with HTBI primers. One entry per CDR3 protein, called by TCRdb with MiXCR from the multiplex PCR reads. The sample holds hundreds of thousands of distinct CDR3 sequences, more than 45% seen once. CDR1 and CDR2 from the germline V gene are MGHDK and SYGVNS. The ends were cut back, 2 bases at V and 2 bases at J, with 6 bases in the middle. There are 13 residues in the CDR3. This clonotype was sampled from a woman between 18 and 29 years old with Graves' hyperthyroidism. V usage is TRBV25-1 and J usage is TRBJ1-2; D ambiguous. The specimen was peripheral blood or thyroid tissue (not recorded which). Written as DNA, the CDR3 is TGTGCCAGCAGTGAAGGGGAAAACTATGGCTACACCTTC. It translates to CASSEGENYGYTF.